This T cell receptor (beta chain) was sequenced in a study of spatial heterogeneity in lung cancer. This sample's time point: sample taken at primary tumor resection. TCRs were sequenced from unsorted whole RNA of tumor, nontumor lung or PBMC. This CDR3 contains 15 residues. The V gene end was trimmed by 8 bases and the J gene end by 4 bases; junction bases not matched to a gene: 10. From germline, CDR1 is MDHEN and CDR2 SYDVKM. TCRdb analysed the 5' RACE reads with MiXCR anew, one entry per CDR3 protein. The sample shows around 63,000 distinct CDR3 sequences, 8.4% of them seen only once. The input for sequencing was PBMCs, taken at surgery. The chain is built from TRBV28 and TRBJ2-1; TRBD2 matches at 8 bases. This clonotype originated in a female donor with early-stage non-small cell lung cancer. For the CDR3, the DNA is TGTGCCAGCCTCCCTGGAACTAGCGGATACAATGAGCAGTTCTTC. Protein: CASLPGTSGYNEQFF.